This T cell receptor beta chain is drawn from a study of Graves' ophthalmopathy and Graves' hyperthyroidism. This CDR3 has 18 amino acids. V trimming: 5 bases; J trimming: 2 bases; junction bases outside the gene matches: 17. Germline loops: CDR1 SNHLY, CDR2 FYNNEI. Amplified material comprised TCR beta CDR3 regions derived from RNA transcripts. Investigators did first-round RT-PCR with HTBI primers, then second-round multiplex PCR. TCRdb re-called the multiplex PCR reads through MiXCR, storing one row per CDR3 protein. This sample has over a million distinct CDR3 sequences; less than 45% occur once, and the top ten carry more than 9.5%.

V usage is TRBV2 and J usage is TRBJ2-7, with 8 positions matching TRBD2. The specimen sequenced was peripheral blood or thyroid tissue (not recorded which). The origin of this receptor is an adult man with Graves' hyperthyroidism. The DNA for the CDR3 is TGTGCCAGCAGTTCCTCGAGCCTAGCGGGCCTATCCCCCTACGAGCAGTACTTC. Translating gives CASSSSSLAGLSPYEQYF.